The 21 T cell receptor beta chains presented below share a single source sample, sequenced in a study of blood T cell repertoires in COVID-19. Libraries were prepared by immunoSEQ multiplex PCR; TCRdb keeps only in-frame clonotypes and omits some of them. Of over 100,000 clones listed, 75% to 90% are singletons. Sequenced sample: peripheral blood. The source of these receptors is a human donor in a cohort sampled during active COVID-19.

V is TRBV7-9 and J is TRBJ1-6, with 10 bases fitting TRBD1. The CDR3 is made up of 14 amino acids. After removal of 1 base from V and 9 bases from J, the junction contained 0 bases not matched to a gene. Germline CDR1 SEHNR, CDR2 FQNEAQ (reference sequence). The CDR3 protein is CASSLGTGGSPLHF. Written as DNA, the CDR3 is TGTGCCAGCAGCTTAGGGACAGGGGGTTCACCCCTCCACTTT.

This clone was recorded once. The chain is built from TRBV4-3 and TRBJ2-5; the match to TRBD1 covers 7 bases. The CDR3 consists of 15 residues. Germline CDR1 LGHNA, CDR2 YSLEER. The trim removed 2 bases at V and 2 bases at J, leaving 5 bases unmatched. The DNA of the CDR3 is TGCGCCAGCAGCCAAATAGCCAGGGGGCAAGAGACCCAGTACTTC. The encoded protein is CASSQIARGQETQYF.

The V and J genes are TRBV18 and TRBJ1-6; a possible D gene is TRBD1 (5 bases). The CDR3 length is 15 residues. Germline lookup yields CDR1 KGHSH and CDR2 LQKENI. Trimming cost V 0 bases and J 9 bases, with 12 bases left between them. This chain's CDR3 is CASSPPKGLTSPLHF. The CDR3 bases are TGTGCCAGCTCACCACCGAAGGGGTTGACTTCACCCCTCCACTTT.

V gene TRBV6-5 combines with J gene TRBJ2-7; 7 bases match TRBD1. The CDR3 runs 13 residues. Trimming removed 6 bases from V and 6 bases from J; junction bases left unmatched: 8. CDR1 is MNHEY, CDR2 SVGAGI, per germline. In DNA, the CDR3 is TGTGCCAGCAGAGACAGGGTATTCTCCGAGCAGTACTTC. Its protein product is CASRDRVFSEQYF.

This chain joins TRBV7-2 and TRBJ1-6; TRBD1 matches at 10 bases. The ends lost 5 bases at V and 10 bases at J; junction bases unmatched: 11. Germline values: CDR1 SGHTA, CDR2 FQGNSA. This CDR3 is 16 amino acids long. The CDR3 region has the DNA TGTGCCAGCAGCCCCACCGGGACAGGGGCGGGGTCACCCCTCCACTTT. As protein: CASSPTGTGAGSPLHF.

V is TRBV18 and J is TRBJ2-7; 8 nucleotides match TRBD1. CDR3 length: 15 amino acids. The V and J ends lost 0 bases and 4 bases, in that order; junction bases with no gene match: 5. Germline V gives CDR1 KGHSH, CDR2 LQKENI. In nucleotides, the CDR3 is TGTGCCAGCTCACCACCGTCAGGGGGCCGGTACGAGCAGTACTTC. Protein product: CASSPPSGGRYEQYF.

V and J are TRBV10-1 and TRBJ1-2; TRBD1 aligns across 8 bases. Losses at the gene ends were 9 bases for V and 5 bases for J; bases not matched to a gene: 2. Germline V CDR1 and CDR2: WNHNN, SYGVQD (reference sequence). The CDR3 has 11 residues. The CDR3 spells CASRTGYGYTF. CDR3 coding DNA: TGCGCCAGTAGGACAGGGTATGGCTACACCTTC.

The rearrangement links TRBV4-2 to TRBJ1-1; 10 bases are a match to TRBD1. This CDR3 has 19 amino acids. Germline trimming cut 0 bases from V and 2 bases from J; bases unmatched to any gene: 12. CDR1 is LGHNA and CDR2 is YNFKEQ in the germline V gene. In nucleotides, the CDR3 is TGTGCCAGCAGCCAAGAAATGGGGCGGACAGGGGGATTTAACACTGAAGCTTTCTTT. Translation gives CASSQEMGRTGGFNTEAFF.

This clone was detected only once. The CDR3 loop reads CASSLGLTGSLRGYTF. CDR3 coding DNA: TGTGCCAGCAGCTTAGGCCTGACAGGTTCCCTTCGTGGCTACACCTTC. The genes are TRBV13 and TRBJ1-2, with D maybe TRBD1 (6 bases). Trimming took 0 bases from V and 7 from J, leaving 18 bases between them. This CDR3 region has 16 residues. Germline V gene sequence: CDR1 PRHDT, CDR2 FYEKMQ (reference sequence).

CDR3 sequence reads: CASSQDGGLRQYF. CDR3 bases: TGTGCCAGCAGCCAAGATGGGGGACTCCGGCAGTACTTC. The genes are TRBV14 and TRBJ2-7; D perhaps matches TRBD2 (6 bases). Trimming shortened V by 0 bases and J by 9 bases, and 12 bases separated the two germline ends. The CDR3 contains 13 residues. Germline CDR1 and CDR2: SGHDN and FVKESK.

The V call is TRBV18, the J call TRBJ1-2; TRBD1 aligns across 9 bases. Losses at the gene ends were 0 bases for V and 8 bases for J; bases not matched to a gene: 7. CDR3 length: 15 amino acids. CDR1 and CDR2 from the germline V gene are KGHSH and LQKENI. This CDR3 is CASSPPRGQGRGYTF. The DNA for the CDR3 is TGTGCCAGCTCACCACCCCGGGGACAGGGCCGCGGCTACACCTTC. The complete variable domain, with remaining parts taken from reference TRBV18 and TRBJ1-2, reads NAGVMQNPRHLVRRRGQEARLRCSPMKGHSHVYWYRQLPEEGLKFMVYLQKENIIDESGMPKERFSAEFPKEGPSILRIQQVVRGDSAAYFCASSPPRGQGRGYTFGSGTRLTVV.

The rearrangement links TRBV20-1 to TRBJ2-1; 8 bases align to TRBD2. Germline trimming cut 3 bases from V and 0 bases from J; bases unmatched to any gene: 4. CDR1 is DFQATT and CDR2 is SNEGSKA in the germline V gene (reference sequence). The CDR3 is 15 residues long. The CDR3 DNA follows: TGCAGTGCTAGTACTAGCGGTTACTCCTACAATGAGCAGTTCTTC. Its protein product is CSASTSGYSYNEQFF.

CDR3 DNA: TGTGCCAGCAGCGCCGCTAGCGGGGGTTACAATGAGCAGTTCTTC. It is translated as CASSAASGGYNEQFF. This sequence joins TRBV7-3 and TRBJ2-1, with 10 bases lining up with TRBD2. The CDR3 totals 15 residues. V trimming: 5 bases; J trimming: 4 bases; junction bases outside the gene matches: 5. Germline V CDR1 and CDR2: SGHTA, FQGTGA. The entire variable domain, with the rest obtained from reference TRBV7-3 and TRBJ2-1, is as follows: GAGVSQTPSNKVTEKGKYVELRCDPISGHTALYWYRQSLGQGPEFLIYFQGTGAADDSGLPNDRFFAVRPEGSVSTLKIQRTERGDSAVYLCASSAASGGYNEQFFGPGTRLTVL.

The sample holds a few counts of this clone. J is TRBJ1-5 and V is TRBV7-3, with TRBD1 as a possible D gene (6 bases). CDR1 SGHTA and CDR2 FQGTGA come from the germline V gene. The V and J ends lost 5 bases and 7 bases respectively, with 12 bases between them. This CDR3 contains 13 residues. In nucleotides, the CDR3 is TGTGCCAGCAGCCTTACAGGGTCCCAGCCCCAGCATTTT. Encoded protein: CASSLTGSQPQHF.

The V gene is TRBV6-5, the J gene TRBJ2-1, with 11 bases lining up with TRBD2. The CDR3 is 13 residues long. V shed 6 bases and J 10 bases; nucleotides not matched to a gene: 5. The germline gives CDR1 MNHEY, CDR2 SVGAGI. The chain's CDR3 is CASSPIAGGEQFF. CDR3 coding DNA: TGTGCCAGCAGCCCGATAGCGGGAGGGGAGCAGTTCTTC.

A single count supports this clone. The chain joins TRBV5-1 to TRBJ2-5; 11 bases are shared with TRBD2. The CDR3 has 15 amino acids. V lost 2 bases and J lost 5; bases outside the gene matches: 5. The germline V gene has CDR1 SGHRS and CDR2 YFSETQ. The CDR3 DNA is TGCGCCAGCAGCTTACTAGCGGGAGAATTGGAGACCCAGTACTTC. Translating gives CASSLLAGELETQYF.

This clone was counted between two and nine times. CDR3 sequence: CASSTQQGYEQYF. In DNA form, the CDR3 reads TGTGCCAGTAGTACCCAACAGGGCTACGAGCAGTACTTC. The gene calls are TRBV19 and TRBJ2-7; D might be TRBD1 (6 bases). Trimming removed 4 bases from V and 3 bases from J, with 10 bases in between. The CDR3 is made up of 13 amino acids. Per the germline V gene, CDR1 is LNHDA and CDR2 is SQIVND (reference sequence).

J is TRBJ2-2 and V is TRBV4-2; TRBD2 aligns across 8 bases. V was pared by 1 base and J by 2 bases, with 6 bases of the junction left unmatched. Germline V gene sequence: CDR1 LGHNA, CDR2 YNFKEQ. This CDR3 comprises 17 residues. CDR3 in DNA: TGTGCCAGCAGCCAAGGACCGCGGGGGGCAAACACCGGGGAGCTGTTTTTT. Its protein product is CASSQGPRGANTGELFF.

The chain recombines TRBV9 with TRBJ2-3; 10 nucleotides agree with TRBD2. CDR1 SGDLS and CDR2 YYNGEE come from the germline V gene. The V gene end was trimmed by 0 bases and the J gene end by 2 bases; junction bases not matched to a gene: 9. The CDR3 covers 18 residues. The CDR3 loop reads CASSVEASGRRVTDTQYF. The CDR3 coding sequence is TGTGCCAGCAGCGTAGAGGCTAGCGGGAGAAGGGTCACAGATACGCAGTATTTT.

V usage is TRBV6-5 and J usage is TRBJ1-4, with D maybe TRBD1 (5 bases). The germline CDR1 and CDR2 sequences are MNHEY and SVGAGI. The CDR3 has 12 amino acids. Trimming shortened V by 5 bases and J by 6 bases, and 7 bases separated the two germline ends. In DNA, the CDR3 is TGTGCCAGCAGTATAGGGGATGAAAAACTGTTTTTT. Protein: CASSIGDEKLFF.

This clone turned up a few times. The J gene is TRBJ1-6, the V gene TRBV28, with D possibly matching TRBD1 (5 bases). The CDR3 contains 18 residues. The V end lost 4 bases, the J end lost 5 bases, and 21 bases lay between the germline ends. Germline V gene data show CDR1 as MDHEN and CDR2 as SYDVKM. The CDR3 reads CASSSPRPTGDDNSPLHF. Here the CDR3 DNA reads TGTGCCAGCAGTTCTCCTCGCCCTACAGGAGACGATAATTCACCCCTCCACTTT. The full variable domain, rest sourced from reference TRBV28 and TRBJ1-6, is DVKVTQSSRYLVKRTGEKVFLECVQDMDHENMFWYRQDPGLGLRLIYFSYDVKMKEKGDIPEGYSVSREKKERFSLILESASTNQTSMYLCASSSPRPTGDDNSPLHFGNGTRLTVT.